This TCR beta chain stems from a study of Graves' ophthalmopathy and Graves' hyperthyroidism. The study amplified TCR beta CDR3 regions using RNA transcripts. Amplification began with first-round RT-PCR using HTBI primers, then second-round multiplex PCR was performed. TCRdb used MiXCR to reprocess the multiplex PCR reads, holding one entry per CDR3 protein. Here the sample spans 300,000 to 350,000 distinct CDR3 sequences, 15% to 20% being singletons. Deletions cut 6 bases from V and 2 bases from J, with 13 bases between. The CDR3 sequence is 14 residues long. Sequenced material: peripheral blood. This TCR came from an adult man with Graves' ophthalmopathy. The rearrangement links TRBV12-3 or TRBV12-4 to TRBJ2-5; TRBD1 is a possible D gene (5 bases). The chain's CDR3 is CASSPWGGQETQYF. The DNA of the CDR3 is TGTGCCAGCAGCCCATGGGGCGGTCAAGAGACCCAGTACTTC.